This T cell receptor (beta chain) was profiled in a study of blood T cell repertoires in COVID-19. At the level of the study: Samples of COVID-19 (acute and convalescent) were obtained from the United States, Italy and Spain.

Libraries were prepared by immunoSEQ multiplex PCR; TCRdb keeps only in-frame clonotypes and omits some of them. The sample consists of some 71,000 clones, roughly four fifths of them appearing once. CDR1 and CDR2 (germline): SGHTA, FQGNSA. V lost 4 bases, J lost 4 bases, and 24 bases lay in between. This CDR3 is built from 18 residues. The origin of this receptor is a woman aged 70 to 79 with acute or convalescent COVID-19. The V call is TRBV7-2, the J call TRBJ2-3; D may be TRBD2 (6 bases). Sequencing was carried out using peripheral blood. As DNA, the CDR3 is TGTGCCAGCAGCTCCTCCGGGACTGGTGCATTCGGCGCAGATACGCAGTATTTT. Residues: CASSSSGTGAFGADTQYF.